The clone carrying this T cell receptor (beta chain) was seen more than once but under ten times. Its target is unknown. The V end was cut by 0 bases, the J end by 12 bases, with 13 bases between. The CDR3 is 14 residues long. Germline CDR1 SGDLS, CDR2 YYNGEE. These data come from a study of T cells in Graves' hyperthyroidism and ophthalmopathy. Researchers took RNA transcripts and amplified the TCR beta CDR3 regions from them. HTBI primers were the set used in a first-round RT-PCR of the TCR CDR3. Each CDR3 protein gets one entry after TCRdb re-called the multiplex PCR reads with MiXCR. The sample consists of 300,000 to 450,000 distinct CDR3 sequences, around 15% of them appearing once. Findings and caveats of the study: Blood also showed most of the thyroid clonotypes that were expanded above 0.001.

This sequence originates from a woman in her 30s with Graves' ophthalmopathy. This sequence joins TRBV9 and TRBJ1-6; D is possibly TRBD1 (6 bases). The specimen was blood. The CDR3 region is CASSVEGGQRPLHF. The CDR3 region has the DNA TGTGCCAGCAGCGTAGAAGGGGGGCAAAGACCCCTCCACTTT.